These T cell receptor beta chains were read from a single sample in a study of blood T cell repertoires in COVID-19. The assay was immunoSEQ multiplex PCR, and TCRdb's table has in-frame clones only and misses some. The repertoire has 150,000 or so clones, around 85% of them found once; the top ten carry 9.2%. Specimen: PBMCs or T cells enriched from blood (not recorded which). These TCRs come from a man aged 45-60 years who had recovered from COVID-19. Each CDR3 is given with its conserved first and last residue. The order of the fields is clone size, J gene, V gene, D gene, CDR3 protein, CDR3 DNA. D genes are given only for firm matches. Only some rows state a clone size, as once, few, many or a class for expanded clones.

abundance: -; j_gene: TRBJ2-3; v_gene: TRBV3-1/TRBV3-2; d_gene: TRBD2; CDR3aa: CASSQDPLGLAGGSSGTDTQYF; CDR3nt: TGTGCCAGCAGCCAAGACCCTTTGGGACTAGCGGGGGGGAGCTCTGGCACAGATACGCAGTATTTT
abundance: -; j_gene: TRBJ2-3; v_gene: TRBV5-1; d_gene: -; CDR3aa: CASSFERGTDTQYF; CDR3nt: TGCGCCAGCAGCTTTGAAAGGGGAACAGATACGCAGTATTTT
abundance: -; j_gene: TRBJ2-4; v_gene: TRBV9; d_gene: TRBD1; CDR3aa: CASSVGGQKNIQYF; CDR3nt: TGTGCCAGCAGCGTTGGGGGACAGAAAAACATTCAGTACTTC
abundance: -; j_gene: TRBJ2-5; v_gene: TRBV6-5; d_gene: TRBD2; CDR3aa: CASRGGKGETQYF; CDR3nt: TGTGCCAGCAGGGGGGGGAAGGGTGAGACCCAGTACTTC
abundance: few; j_gene: TRBJ1-5; v_gene: TRBV19; d_gene: -; CDR3aa: CASTRREVSYSNQPQHF; CDR3nt: TGTGCCAGTACCCGCAGGGAGGTCTCCTATAGCAATCAGCCCCAGCATTTT
abundance: -; j_gene: TRBJ1-1; v_gene: TRBV4-1; d_gene: TRBD1; CDR3aa: CASSQEVGQMNTEAFF; CDR3nt: TGCGCCAGCAGCCAGGAGGTGGGACAGATGAACACTGAAGCTTTCTTT
abundance: -; j_gene: TRBJ1-3; v_gene: TRBV28; d_gene: -; CDR3aa: CASSLQDSGNTIYF; CDR3nt: TGTGCCAGCAGTTTACAGGACTCTGGAAACACCATATATTTT
abundance: -; j_gene: TRBJ2-7; v_gene: TRBV9; d_gene: TRBD1; CDR3aa: CASSVEGQGWTYEQYF; CDR3nt: TGTGCCAGCAGCGTAGAAGGACAGGGCTGGACCTACGAGCAGTACTTC
abundance: -; j_gene: TRBJ2-7; v_gene: TRBV29-1; d_gene: TRBD1; CDR3aa: CSVGGQGVSYEQYF; CDR3nt: TGCAGCGTTGGCGGACAGGGGGTTTCCTACGAGCAGTACTTC
abundance: -; j_gene: TRBJ2-4; v_gene: TRBV19; d_gene: TRBD1; CDR3aa: CASSTLPGQGIRQNIQYF; CDR3nt: TGTGCCAGTAGTACCCTTCCGGGACAGGGGATAAGGCAAAACATTCAGTACTTC
abundance: -; j_gene: TRBJ2-5; v_gene: TRBV9; d_gene: TRBD2; CDR3aa: CASSVVAGVGETQYF; CDR3nt: TGTGCCAGCAGCGTAGTAGCGGGGGTGGGAGAGACCCAGTACTTC
abundance: -; j_gene: TRBJ1-5; v_gene: TRBV7-8; d_gene: -; CDR3aa: CASSSNRVSNQPQHF; CDR3nt: TGTGCCAGCAGCTCGAACAGGGTTAGCAATCAGCCCCAGCATTTT